Below, 5 T cell receptor beta chains from the same sample are listed, as sequenced in a study of molecular identifiers for immune sequencing clone quantification. A single record per CDR3 protein comes from TCRdb applying MiXCR to the PCR reads. The sample contains around 89,000 distinct CDR3 sequences, around 19% of which appear only once. Sequenced: naive CD8+ T cells from blood, with Jurkat cell RNA spiked in. Documented subset: FACS-sorted CD8+CD4-CCR7+CD45RA+ naive T cells. The receptors stem from a human donor in good health. Some libraries in this study had Jurkat cell RNA spiked in.

This clonotype was picked up a small number of times. The CDR3 end shows no conserved phenylalanine or tryptophan, and so a read error is likely. The chain uses TRBV4-1 and TRBJ1-2; no clear D gene. V dropped 2 bases and J dropped 2 bases, with 12 bases sitting between them. Germline loops: CDR1 MGHRA, CDR2 YSYEKL. The CDR3 contains 15 residues. The CDR3 sequence is CASSQQGPINYGYTL. As DNA, the CDR3 is TGCGCCAGCAGCCAACAAGGTCCCATCAACTATGGCTACACCCTC.

This clonotype showed up many times. The chain uses TRBV7-9 and TRBJ2-7, with D unclear. The CDR3 is made up of 13 amino acids. Germline V CDR1 and CDR2: SEHNR, FQNEAQ (reference sequence). The V and J ends lost 0 bases and 6 bases respectively, with 9 bases between them. The CDR3 nucleotides are TGTGCCAGCAGCTTAGCTGTGGCCCCCGAGCAGTACTTC. The encoded protein is CASSLAVAPEQYF.

This clonotype was seen many times. The chain has TRBV29-1 and TRBJ1-2; TRBD1 might be the D (6 bases). Germline CDR1 SQVTM, CDR2 ANQGSEA. V shed 6 bases and J shed 11 bases, with 22 bases lying between them. The CDR3 runs 13 residues. The CDR3 region has the DNA TGCAGCGTCGAGCGACAGGACGCAGGAAGTTACACCTTC. Translated: CSVERQDAGSYTF.

This clonotype has at least ten counts. The chain is built from TRBV6-5 and TRBJ2-7, with 7 nucleotides matching TRBD1. There are 14 residues in the CDR3. The V and J ends lost 3 bases and 3 bases, in that order; junction bases with no gene match: 5. Germline lookup yields CDR1 MNHEY and CDR2 SVGAGI. This chain's CDR3 is CASSYIDRVYEQYF. The CDR3 DNA is TGTGCCAGCAGTTATATAGACAGGGTCTACGAGCAGTACTTC.

This clonotype has at least ten counts. The chain joins TRBV6-5 to TRBJ2-3, with D unclear. The length of the CDR3 is 13 residues. V was clipped by 2 bases and J by 5 bases, with 8 bases between them. Per germline, CDR1 MNHEY and CDR2 SVGAGI. Here the CDR3 DNA reads TGTGCCAGCAGTTACCGAGTCGAAGATACGCAGTATTTT. As protein: CASSYRVEDTQYF.